These 8 T cell receptor beta chains were sequenced from one sample in a study of T cell responses to AZD1222 COVID-19 vaccine. The repertoire was sequenced with immunoSEQ multiplex PCR; TCRdb's copy has only in-frame clones and lacks some. The sample records about 120,000 clones, about 89% being singletons. Sequencing was performed on peripheral blood, taken on day 0 of MenACWY control vaccination. These receptor sequences come from an adult in good health.

The chain couples TRBV3-1 (or the pseudogene TRBV3-2) to TRBJ1-2, with 7 bases fitting TRBD1. The ends lost 4 bases at V and 4 bases at J; junction bases unmatched: 3. The length of the CDR3 is 13 residues. Germline V gene sequence: CDR1 LGHDT, CDR2 YNNKEL (reference sequence). This chain's CDR3 is CASSRGTVYGYTF. The CDR3 region has the DNA TGTGCCAGCAGCCGCGGGACAGTCTATGGCTACACCTTC.

The gene calls are TRBV5-6 and TRBJ1-6; D uncertain. Between the trimmed V and J ends, which lost 4 bases and 9 bases, there was a span of 8 bases. Germline loops: CDR1 SGHDT, CDR2 YYEEEE. CDR3 length equals 12 residues. The DNA of the CDR3 is TGTGCCAGCAGCCCTGCTATTTCACCCCTCCACTTT. Its protein is CASSPAISPLHF.

The chain couples TRBV12-3 or TRBV12-4 to TRBJ1-5; a possible D gene is TRBD1 (5 bases). The germline V and J ends were trimmed by 5 bases and 6 bases, with 11 bases remaining between them. CDR3 length equals 13 residues. The CDR3 reads CASSADRGQPQHF. CDR3 bases: TGTGCCAGCAGTGCTGATAGGGGTCAGCCCCAGCATTTT.

The chain couples TRBV9 to TRBJ1-2; D is unclear. The CDR3 spans 12 residues. V lost 4 bases and J lost 4, with 8 bases in between. Germline V gene data show CDR1 as SGDLS and CDR2 as YYNGEE. Written as DNA, the CDR3 is TGTGCCAGCAGCTTGGAGGGCTATGGCTACACCTTC. Translation: CASSLEGYGYTF.

The chain joins TRBV3-1 (or the pseudogene TRBV3-2) to TRBJ1-1, with TRBD1 identical over 8 bases. J lost 6 bases, V lost 6 bases, and 18 bases had no gene match. Germline CDR1 reads LGHDT; CDR2 reads YNNKEL (reference sequence). The CDR3 is 17 residues long. The CDR3, as DNA: TGTGCCAGCAGTCCCTTTGTCGGGACAGGAATCCGACCTGAAGCTTTCTTT. Translating it yields CASSPFVGTGIRPEAFF.

This chain links TRBV7-6 with TRBJ2-5; 12 bases fit TRBD2. There are 15 residues in the CDR3. V lost 4 bases and J lost 2; bases outside the gene matches: 2. From germline, CDR1 is SGHVS and CDR2 FNYEAQ. The CDR3 DNA follows: TGTGCCAGCAGCTCTAGCGGGAGGGATCAAGAGACCCAGTACTTC. Translating gives CASSSSGRDQETQYF.

V usage is TRBV10-3 and J usage is TRBJ2-7, with TRBD2 matching over 10 bases. Germline CDR1 and CDR2: ENHRY and SYGVKD. The V segment lost 0 bases and the J segment 3 bases; nucleotides outside the gene matches: 8. This CDR3 comprises 17 residues. The CDR3 loop reads CAISESWTSGASYEQYF. The DNA of the CDR3 is TGTGCCATCAGTGAGTCTTGGACTAGCGGAGCGAGCTACGAGCAGTACTTC.

The chain recombines TRBV6-4 with TRBJ2-3, with D unclear. V was pared by 0 bases and J by 2 bases, with 3 bases between. The CDR3 consists of 13 residues. Germline V lookup: CDR1 MRHNA, CDR2 SNTAGT. The CDR3: CASSDSPTDTQYF. In nucleotides, the CDR3 is TGTGCCAGCAGTGACTCGCCCACAGATACGCAGTATTTT.